Listed below are T cell receptor beta chains from one sample, sequenced in a study of blood T cell repertoires in COVID-19. Assay used: immunoSEQ multiplex PCR; TCRdb lists only in-frame clones, some missing. In the table there are some 220,000 clones, 80% to 90% of which are singletons. The sequencing input was PBMCs or T cells enriched from blood (not recorded which). These receptors all come from a woman between 35 and 50 years old with acute COVID-19. Both conserved end residues are part of each CDR3. D genes are given only for firm matches. Part of the rows lack a size; the others show once, few, many or a class for expanded clones.

j_call cdr3_length clone_size v_call d_call cdr3_nt cdr3_aa
TRBJ1-2 14 once TRBV4-2 TRBD1 TGTGCCAGCAGGGACGCAGGGGGGCGATATGGCTACACCTTC CASRDAGGRYGYTF
TRBJ1-6 16 - TRBV9 - TGTGCCAGCAGCGTAGATCCGAGCTCCTATAATTCACCCCTCCACTTT CASSVDPSSYNSPLHF
TRBJ2-2 15 - TRBV11-2 - TGTGCCAGCAGCGCAAACAGGCATGACACCGGGGAGCTGTTTTTT CASSANRHDTGELFF
TRBJ1-1 13 - TRBV12-3/TRBV12-4 - TGTGCCAGCAGTTTATCTCCGGGCACTGAAGCTTTCTTT CASSLSPGTEAFF
TRBJ1-3 12 - TRBV19 - TGTGCCAGTAGTACGCCCCGAGGCACCATATATTTT CASSTPRGTIYF
TRBJ2-2 16 few TRBV9 TRBD1 TGTGCCAGCAGCGTAGTACAGGGGGCAGGCACCGGGGAGCTGTTTTTT CASSVVQGAGTGELFF
TRBJ2-2 16 - TRBV2 TRBD2 TGTGCCAGCAGTGGATTAGCGGGGGGGCCCGGCGGGGAGCTGTTTTTT CASSGLAGGPGGELFF
TRBJ1-6 17 - TRBV2 TRBD1 TGTGCCAGCAGTGAAGCAGTGTGGGACAGTGGGAATTCACCCCTCCACTTT CASSEAVWDSGNSPLHF
TRBJ1-5 13 once TRBV7-6 TRBD1 TGTGCCAGCGCCCAGGGGGCGCGTCAGCCCCAGCATTTT CASAQGARQPQHF
TRBJ2-6 13 - TRBV2 - TGTGCCAGCAACCCAGGAAGGACAGCCGGCCTGACTTTC CASNPGRTAGLTF
TRBJ1-5 15 once TRBV24-1 TRBD1 TGTGCCACCAGTGACTCCGGACAGGGCAATCAGCCCCAGCATTTT CATSDSGQGNQPQHF
TRBJ2-2 14 once TRBV6-5 TRBD2 TGTGCCACGGGGGGATTCGTGGACACCGGGGAGCTGTTTTTT CATGGFVDTGELFF
TRBJ2-2 15 - TRBV7-2 TRBD1 TGTGCCAGCAGCCTACAGGGGGGGAACACCGGGGAGCTGTTTTTT CASSLQGGNTGELFF
TRBJ2-2 16 - TRBV20-1 - TGCAGTGCTAGTGATTCCGGGACTCTGAACACCGGGGAGCTGTTTTTT CSASDSGTLNTGELFF
TRBJ1-2 15 - TRBV27 - TGTGCCAGCAGCTTACAGGGAAAGGCTAACTATGGCTACACCTTC CASSLQGKANYGYTF
TRBJ1-4 14 - TRBV2 - TGTGCCAGCAGGGCGGGGCGGCTTAATGAAAAACTGTTTTTT CASRAGRLNEKLFF
TRBJ1-1 16 - TRBV7-2 TRBD1 TGTGCCAGCAGCTCAACTATACAGGGGGCGGAAACTGAAGCTTTCTTT CASSSTIQGAETEAFF
TRBJ2-5 13 - TRBV12-5 - TGTGCTAGTGGTTTAAACAGCCAAGAGACCCAGTACTTC CASGLNSQETQYF
TRBJ2-7 16 - TRBV5-8 TRBD2 TGTGCCAGCAGCTTGGTTAGCGGGGGACCCGGTGGGGAGCAGTACTTC CASSLVSGGPGGEQYF
TRBJ2-3 14 - TRBV13 - TGTGCCAGCAGCTTAGGGTCTAGCACAGATACGCAGTATTTT CASSLGSSTDTQYF
TRBJ1-4 15 - TRBV25-1 TRBD1 TGTGCCAGCAGTTCACCGGGACAGGGTCGTGAAAAACTGTTTTTT CASSSPGQGREKLFF
TRBJ2-7 16 - TRBV27 - TGTGCCAGCAGTTTACGGGAGGGGGCGATCGAAAACGAGCAGTACTTC CASSLREGAIENEQYF
TRBJ2-1 16 - TRBV5-4 TRBD1 TGTGCCAGCAGCCGGGACAGGGAGAGGTCCTACAATGAGCAGTTCTTC CASSRDRERSYNEQFF
TRBJ1-1 12 - TRBV7-9 - TGTGCCAGCAGCCCCGGGTCCCCCCAAGCTTTCTTT CASSPGSPQAFF
TRBJ1-1 12 - TRBV10-3 TRBD1 TGTGCCATCAGCTCCACAGGGGATGAAGCTTTCTTT CAISSTGDEAFF
TRBJ1-4 12 - TRBV29-1 - TGCAGCGGGCTAAGCGGGAGTGAAAAACTGTTTTTT CSGLSGSEKLFF
TRBJ2-7 15 - TRBV9 TRBD2 TGTGCCAGCAGCGTAGATAGCGGGGGAGTTTACGAGCAGTACTTC CASSVDSGGVYEQYF
TRBJ1-1 16 - TRBV5-1 - TGCGCCAGCAGCCTGAATACCCCAGGGGCCGGAAATGAAGCTTTCTTT CASSLNTPGAGNEAFF
TRBJ2-7 14 - TRBV10-3 - TGTGCCATCAGTCAGTCCACCCCGGTGGACGAGCAGTACTTC CAISQSTPVDEQYF
TRBJ1-1 15 - TRBV6-5 - TGTGCCAGCAGTTACTCTAAGGGAGTTAACACTGAAGCTTTCTTT CASSYSKGVNTEAFF
TRBJ2-3 15 - TRBV5-1 TRBD2 TGCGCCAGCAGCTCGGGAGGGGGTAGAACAGATACGCAGTATTTT CASSSGGGRTDTQYF
TRBJ1-5 15 - TRBV7-2 - TGTGCCAGCAGCTTAGATGGCGGGGCCGATCAGCCCCAGCATTTT CASSLDGGADQPQHF